This T cell receptor beta chain comes out of a study of blood T cell repertoires in COVID-19. Repertoires were generated with immunoSEQ multiplex PCR, while TCRdb's copy carries only in-frame clones and drops some. The data contain about 120,000 clones, 85% to 90% of them seen just once; the ten biggest clones take up about a tenth. The germline CDR1 and CDR2 sequences are LGHDT and YNNKEL (reference sequence). The V and J ends lost 5 bases and 5 bases respectively, with 15 bases between them. The CDR3 is 14 amino acids. Sequencing used peripheral blood. The TCR was taken from a man older than 75 with acute or convalescent COVID-19. The chain is built from TRBV3-1 (or the pseudogene TRBV3-2) and TRBJ1-1; the D is unclear. The CDR3 nucleotides read TGTGCCAGCAGCGCGACTGGAGGGCGGACTGAAGCTTTCTTT. Protein: CASSATGGRTEAFF.